These T cell receptor beta chains were read from a single sample in a study of type 1 regulatory T cells. TCRdb processed the reads anew with MiXCR; each CDR3 protein has one entry. The sample contains roughly 68,000 distinct CDR3 sequences, around 68% of which appear only once. These receptors lack a known antigen. Material for sequencing was cultured T cells, either the whole culture or a sorted T cell fraction (not recorded which). The receptors were gathered from a human donor in good health. Both conserved end residues are trimmed from each CDR3. Size is omitted from some rows. Given values are once, few, many or a class for expanded clones.

J gene | clone size | V gene | CDR3 protein
TRBJ2-2 | - | TRBV18 | ASSPITPGNTGELF
TRBJ2-5 | once | TRBV7-8 | ASSLNGRGETQY
TRBJ2-7 | - | TRBV7-2 | ASSTQAGAYEQY
TRBJ2-3 | - | TRBV20-1 | SARGGLAGKFGTDTQY
TRBJ2-7 | many | TRBV20-1 | SAKNSGRADEQY
TRBJ1-4 | - | TRBV6-1 | ASTFDRAGEKLF
TRBJ2-5 | few | TRBV5-1 | ASSLAGSSEETQY
TRBJ2-7 | - | TRBV6-2/TRBV6-3 | ASSIGTTDSYEQY
TRBJ1-2 | - | TRBV5-1 | ASSLDLGGYT
TRBJ2-1 | - | TRBV6-1 | ASRTPYRISYNEQF
TRBJ2-5 | - | TRBV6-2/TRBV6-3 | ASRTPTGLLETQY
TRBJ2-4 | - | TRBV18 | ASSPVRGRGNIQY
TRBJ1-1 | - | TRBV2 | ASSEGVGPNTEAF
TRBJ2-1 | - | TRBV5-4 | ASSLVAGVGEQF
TRBJ2-7 | - | TRBV20-1 | SITGTVYEQY
TRBJ1-5 | - | TRBV10-3 | AIREGTGSKEPQH